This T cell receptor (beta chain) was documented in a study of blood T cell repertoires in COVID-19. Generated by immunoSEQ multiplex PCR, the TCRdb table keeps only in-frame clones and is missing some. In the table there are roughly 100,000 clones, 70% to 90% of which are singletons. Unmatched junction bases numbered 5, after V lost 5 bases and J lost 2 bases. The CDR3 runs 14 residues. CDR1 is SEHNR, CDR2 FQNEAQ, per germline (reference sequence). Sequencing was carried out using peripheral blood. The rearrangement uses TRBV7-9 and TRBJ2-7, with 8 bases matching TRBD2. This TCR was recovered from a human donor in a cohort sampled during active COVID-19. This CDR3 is CASSPGGGPYEQYF. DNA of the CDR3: TGTGCCAGCAGCCCCGGGGGGGGTCCCTACGAGCAGTACTTC.